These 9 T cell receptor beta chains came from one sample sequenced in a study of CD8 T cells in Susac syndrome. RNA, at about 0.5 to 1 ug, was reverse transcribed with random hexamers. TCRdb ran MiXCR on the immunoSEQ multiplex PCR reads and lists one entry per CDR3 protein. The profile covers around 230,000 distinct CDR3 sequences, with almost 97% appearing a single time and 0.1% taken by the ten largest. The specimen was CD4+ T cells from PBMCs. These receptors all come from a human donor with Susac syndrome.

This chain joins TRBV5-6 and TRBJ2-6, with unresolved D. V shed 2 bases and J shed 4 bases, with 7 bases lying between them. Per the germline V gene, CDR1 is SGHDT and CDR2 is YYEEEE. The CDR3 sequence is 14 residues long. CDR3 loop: CASSFNGGANVLTF. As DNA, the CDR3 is TGTGCCAGCAGCTTCAATGGAGGGGCCAACGTCCTGACTTTC.

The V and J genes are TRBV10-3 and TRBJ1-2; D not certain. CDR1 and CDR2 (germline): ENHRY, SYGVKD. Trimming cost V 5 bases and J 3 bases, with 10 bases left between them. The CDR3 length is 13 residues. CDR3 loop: CAISPGPDYGYTF. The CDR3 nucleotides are TGTGCCATCAGTCCCGGGCCCGACTATGGCTACACCTTC.

CDR3 sequence reads: CSVYRVDTEAFF. For the CDR3, the DNA is TGCAGCGTTTATAGGGTAGACACTGAAGCTTTCTTT. This chain connects TRBV29-1 to TRBJ1-1, with D uncertain. The CDR3 extends over 12 amino acids. With 5 bases removed from V and 3 bases from J, the gap between germline ends came to 10 bases. Germline lookup yields CDR1 SQVTM and CDR2 ANQGSEA.

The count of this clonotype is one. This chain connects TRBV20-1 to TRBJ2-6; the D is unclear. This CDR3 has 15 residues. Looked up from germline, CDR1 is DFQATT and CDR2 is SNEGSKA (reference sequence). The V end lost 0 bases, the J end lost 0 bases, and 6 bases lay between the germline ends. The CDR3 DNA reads TGCAGTGCTAGAGAGGGCGGCTCTGGGGCCAACGTCCTGACTTTC. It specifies CSAREGGSGANVLTF.

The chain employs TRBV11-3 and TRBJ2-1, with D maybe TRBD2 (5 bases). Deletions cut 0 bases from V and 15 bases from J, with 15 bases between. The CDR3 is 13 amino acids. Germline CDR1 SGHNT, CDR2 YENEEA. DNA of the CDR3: TGTGCCAGCAGCTTAGATGGGAGACTATACCGGTTCTTC. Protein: CASSLDGRLYRFF.

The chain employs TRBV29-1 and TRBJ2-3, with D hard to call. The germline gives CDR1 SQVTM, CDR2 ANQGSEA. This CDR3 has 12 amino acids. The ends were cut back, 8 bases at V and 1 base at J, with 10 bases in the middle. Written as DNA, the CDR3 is TGCAGCCCGGGTTGGGGCACAGATACGCAGTATTTT. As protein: CSPGWGTDTQYF.

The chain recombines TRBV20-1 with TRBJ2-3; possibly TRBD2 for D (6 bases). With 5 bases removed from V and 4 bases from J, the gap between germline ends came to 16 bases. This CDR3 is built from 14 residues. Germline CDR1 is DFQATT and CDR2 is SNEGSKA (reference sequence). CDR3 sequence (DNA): TGCAGTGCTTACACCCCGGGAGCTTCAGATACGCAGTATTTT. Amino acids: CSAYTPGASDTQYF.

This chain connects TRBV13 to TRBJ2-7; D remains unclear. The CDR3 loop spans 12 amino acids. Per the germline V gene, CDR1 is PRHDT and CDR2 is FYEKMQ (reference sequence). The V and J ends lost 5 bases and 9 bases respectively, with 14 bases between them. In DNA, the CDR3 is TGTGCCAGCAGCCCCTCAAGGGCCTCGCAGTACTTC. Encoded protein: CASSPSRASQYF.

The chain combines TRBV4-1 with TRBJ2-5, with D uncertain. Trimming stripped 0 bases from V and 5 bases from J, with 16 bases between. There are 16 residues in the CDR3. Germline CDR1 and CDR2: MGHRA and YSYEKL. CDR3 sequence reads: CASSQEPHPPRETQYF. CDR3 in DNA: TGCGCCAGCAGCCAAGAGCCCCACCCGCCACGGGAGACCCAGTACTTC.